The clone carrying this T cell receptor (beta chain) was seen only a few times. The antigen is unknown. Using its own MiXCR run on the 5' RACE reads, TCRdb lists one record per CDR3 protein. The sample yields hundreds of thousands of distinct CDR3 sequences, roughly 26% seen once. The CDR3 sequence is 14 residues long. Germline loops: CDR1 SGHRS, CDR2 YFSETQ. V was pared by 0 bases and J by 6 bases, with 12 bases between. The sample originates from a study of CD8 T cells in ankylosing spondylitis. The study, taken as a whole, reports: A CD8+ phenotype characterized the disease-linked clones, which were relatively rare in peripheral blood. The clones that were linked to disease were reported to be significantly enriched in matched synovial fluid samples from ankylosing spondylitis patients. About 8 highly homologous variants made up a TCR beta motif, and this motif appeared characteristic of ankylosing spondylitis blood.

This TCR derives from a male donor with ankylosing spondylitis. The sample comprised blood, either unsorted or a sorted T cell fraction (not recorded which). V is TRBV5-1 and J is TRBJ1-1; no clear D. In DNA, the CDR3 is TGCGCCAGCAGCTTGGCAGCAGGACTAGCTGAAGCTTTCTTT. It codes for CASSLAAGLAEAFF.